This entry concerns a single T cell receptor (beta chain). In the authors' workflow: Estimates of nucleated cell counts were drawn from the amplification of reference gene primers. Produced via immunoSEQ multiplex PCR; TCRdb's table is partial and in-frame only. V, J and clone size derive from that table, while D and trimming were established from the DNA sequence. Of 110,000 or so clones detected, around 85% appear once; the ten largest clones hold around 1.5%. The data were taken from a study of blood T cell repertoires in COVID-19. Background on the study: Acute-phase and convalescent COVID-19 samples originated in the United States, Italy and Spain. Sources were T cells, B-cell-depleted T cells, or PBMCs; the material itself was cDNA or gDNA.

The source material was peripheral blood. The receptor's source is a man in his fifties with acute or convalescent COVID-19.

CDR3 region: CASSRGAGVDYGYTF. CDR3 nucleotide sequence: TGTGCCAGCAGCCGAGGGGCAGGGGTAGACTATGGCTACACCTTC. This rearrangement joins TRBV3-1 (or the pseudogene TRBV3-2) to TRBJ1-2, with a possible D match to TRBD1 (6 bases). Germline lookup yields CDR1 LGHDT and CDR2 YNNKEL (reference sequence). The CDR3 is made up of 15 amino acids. Trimming removed 4 bases from V and 3 bases from J, with 15 bases in between.